This paragraph covers one TCR beta chain sequence. Its target is not known. This sample was included in a study of T cell responses to AZD1222 COVID-19 vaccine. Regarding the study as a whole: Distributed over spike, vaccine-associated CD4 TCRs predominated at 160-218 and 743-854. It should be noted that donors were predominantly white British and more often female, and clonal diversity was possibly underestimated. Two AZD1222 doses significantly raised spike-specific TCR breadth and depth over controls.

There are 14 residues in the CDR3. The germline V gene encodes CDR1 MNHNS and CDR2 SASEGT. The germline V and J ends were trimmed by 3 bases and 4 bases, with 12 bases remaining between them. The assay was immunoSEQ multiplex PCR, and TCRdb's table has in-frame clones only and misses some. The sample lists about 110,000 clones; roughly 92% were seen once. The specimen was peripheral blood, collected 28 days after the second AZD1222 dose. This chain connects TRBV6-1 to TRBJ1-2; no firm D call. This receptor was taken from an adult who received the AZD1222 COVID-19 vaccine. The DNA for the CDR3 is TGTGCCAGCAGTGAGAGAATGGAAATCTATGGCTACACCTTC. Translation gives CASSERMEIYGYTF.